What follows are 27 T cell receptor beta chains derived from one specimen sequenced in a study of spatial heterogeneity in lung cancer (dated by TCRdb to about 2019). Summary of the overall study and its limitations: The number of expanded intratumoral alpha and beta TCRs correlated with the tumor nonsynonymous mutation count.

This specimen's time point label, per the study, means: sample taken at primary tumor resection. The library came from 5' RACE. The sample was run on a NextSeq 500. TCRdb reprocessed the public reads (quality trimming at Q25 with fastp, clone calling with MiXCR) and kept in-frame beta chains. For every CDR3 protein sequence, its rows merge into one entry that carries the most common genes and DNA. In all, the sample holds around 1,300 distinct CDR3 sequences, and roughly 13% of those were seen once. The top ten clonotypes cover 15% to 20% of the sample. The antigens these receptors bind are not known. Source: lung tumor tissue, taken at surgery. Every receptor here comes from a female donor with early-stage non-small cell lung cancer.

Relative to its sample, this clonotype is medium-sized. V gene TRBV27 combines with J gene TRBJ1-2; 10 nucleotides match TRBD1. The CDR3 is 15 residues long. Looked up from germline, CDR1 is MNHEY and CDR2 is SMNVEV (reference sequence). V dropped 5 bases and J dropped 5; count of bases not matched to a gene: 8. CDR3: CASSHQGQGRYGYTF. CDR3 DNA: TGTGCCAGCAGTCACCAGGGACAGGGGAGGTATGGCTACACCTTC.

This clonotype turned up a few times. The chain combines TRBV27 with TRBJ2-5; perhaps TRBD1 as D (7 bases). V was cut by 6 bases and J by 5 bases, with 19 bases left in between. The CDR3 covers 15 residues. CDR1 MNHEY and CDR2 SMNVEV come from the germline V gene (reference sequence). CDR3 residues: CASRGLLGGGETQYF. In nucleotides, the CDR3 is TGTGCCAGCAGAGGACTTCTCGGAGGGGGCGAGACCCAGTACTTC.

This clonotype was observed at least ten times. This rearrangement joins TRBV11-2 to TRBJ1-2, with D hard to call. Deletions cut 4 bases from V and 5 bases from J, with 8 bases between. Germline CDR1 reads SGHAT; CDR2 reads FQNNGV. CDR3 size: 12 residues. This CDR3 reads CASSSLSYGYTF. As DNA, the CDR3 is TGTGCCAGCAGCTCACTCAGTTATGGCTACACCTTC.

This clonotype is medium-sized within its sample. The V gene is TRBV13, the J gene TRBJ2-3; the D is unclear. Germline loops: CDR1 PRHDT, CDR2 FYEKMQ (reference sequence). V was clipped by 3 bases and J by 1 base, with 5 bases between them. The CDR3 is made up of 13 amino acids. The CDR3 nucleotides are TGTGCCAGCAGCTTCCCGGGCACAGATACGCAGTATTTT. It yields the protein CASSFPGTDTQYF.

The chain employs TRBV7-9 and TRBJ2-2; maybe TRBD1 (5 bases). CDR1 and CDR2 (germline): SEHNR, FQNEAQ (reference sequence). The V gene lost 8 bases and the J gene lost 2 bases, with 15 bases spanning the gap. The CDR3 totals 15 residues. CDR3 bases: TGTGCCAGCGGAAGGACACTATCCAACACCGGGGAGCTGTTTTTT. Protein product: CASGRTLSNTGELFF.

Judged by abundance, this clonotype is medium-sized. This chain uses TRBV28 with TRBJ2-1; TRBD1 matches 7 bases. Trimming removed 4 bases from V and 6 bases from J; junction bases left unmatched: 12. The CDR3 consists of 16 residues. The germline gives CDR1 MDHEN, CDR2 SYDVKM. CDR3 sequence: CASSSRTGDHLNEQFF. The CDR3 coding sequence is TGTGCCAGCAGTTCCCGGACAGGCGATCATCTCAATGAGCAGTTCTTC.

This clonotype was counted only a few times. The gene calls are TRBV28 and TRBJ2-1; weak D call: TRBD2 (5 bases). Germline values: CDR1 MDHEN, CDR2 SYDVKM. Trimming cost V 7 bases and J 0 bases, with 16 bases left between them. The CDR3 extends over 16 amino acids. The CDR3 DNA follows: TGTGCCAGCACCTTGATCGGAGGCAGCTCCTACAATGAGCAGTTCTTC. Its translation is CASTLIGGSSYNEQFF.

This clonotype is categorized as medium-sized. CDR3 nucleotides: TGCAGCGGTGGACTAGCGGGAGGTCCCTACAATGAGCAGTTCTTC. Translating gives CSGGLAGGPYNEQFF. This chain connects TRBV29-1 to TRBJ2-1; 14 positions agree with TRBD2. Germline V gives CDR1 SQVTM, CDR2 ANQGSEA. The J segment lost 2 bases and the V segment lost 7 bases, leaving 4 bases of the junction unmatched. This CDR3 spans 15 amino acids.

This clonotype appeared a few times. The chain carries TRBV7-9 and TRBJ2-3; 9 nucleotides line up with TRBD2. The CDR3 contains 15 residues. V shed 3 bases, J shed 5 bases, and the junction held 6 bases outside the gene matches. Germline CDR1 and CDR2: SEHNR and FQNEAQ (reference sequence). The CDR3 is CASSFNSGGIDTQYF. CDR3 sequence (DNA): TGTGCCAGCAGCTTCAATAGCGGGGGCATAGATACGCAGTATTTT.

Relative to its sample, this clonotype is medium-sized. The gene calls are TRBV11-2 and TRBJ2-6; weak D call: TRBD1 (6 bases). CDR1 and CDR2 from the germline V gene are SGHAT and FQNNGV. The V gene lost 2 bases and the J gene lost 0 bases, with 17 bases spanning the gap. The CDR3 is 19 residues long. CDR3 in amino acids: CASSLILGDTNSGANVLTF. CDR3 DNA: TGTGCCAGCAGCTTAATTCTTGGGGACACCAACTCTGGGGCCAACGTCCTGACTTTC.

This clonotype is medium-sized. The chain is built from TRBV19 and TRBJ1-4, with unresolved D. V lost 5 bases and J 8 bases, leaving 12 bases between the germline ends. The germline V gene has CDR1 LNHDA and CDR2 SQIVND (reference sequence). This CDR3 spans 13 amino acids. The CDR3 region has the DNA TGTGCCAGTAGTTCCCAGATCGACGAAAAACTGTTTTTT. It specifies CASSSQIDEKLFF.

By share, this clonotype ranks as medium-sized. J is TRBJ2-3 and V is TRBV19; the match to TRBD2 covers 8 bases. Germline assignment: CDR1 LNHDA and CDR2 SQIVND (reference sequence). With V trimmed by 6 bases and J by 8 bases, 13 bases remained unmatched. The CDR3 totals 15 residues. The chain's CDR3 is CASRTSGGARGTQYF. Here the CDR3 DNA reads TGTGCCAGTAGAACTAGCGGAGGGGCACGTGGTACGCAGTATTTT.

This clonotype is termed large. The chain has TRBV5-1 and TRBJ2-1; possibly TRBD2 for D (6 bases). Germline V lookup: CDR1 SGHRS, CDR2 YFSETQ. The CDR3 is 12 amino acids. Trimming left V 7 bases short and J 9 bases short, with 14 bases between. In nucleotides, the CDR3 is TGCGCCAGCGGAATAGCGGTCGGTGAGCAGTTCTTC. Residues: CASGIAVGEQFF.

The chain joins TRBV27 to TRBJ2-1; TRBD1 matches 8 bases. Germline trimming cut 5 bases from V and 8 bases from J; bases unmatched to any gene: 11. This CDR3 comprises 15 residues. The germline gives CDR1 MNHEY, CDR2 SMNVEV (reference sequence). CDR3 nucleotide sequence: TGTGCCAGCAGTCCACACGTCCAGGGGGCAGATGAGCAGTTCTTC. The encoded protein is CASSPHVQGADEQFF.

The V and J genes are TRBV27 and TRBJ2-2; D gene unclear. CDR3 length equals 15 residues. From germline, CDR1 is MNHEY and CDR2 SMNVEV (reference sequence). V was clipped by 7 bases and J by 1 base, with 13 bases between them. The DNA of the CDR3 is TGTGCCAGCACGTTATTGGGATTGAACACCGGGGAGCTGTTTTTT. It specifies CASTLLGLNTGELFF.

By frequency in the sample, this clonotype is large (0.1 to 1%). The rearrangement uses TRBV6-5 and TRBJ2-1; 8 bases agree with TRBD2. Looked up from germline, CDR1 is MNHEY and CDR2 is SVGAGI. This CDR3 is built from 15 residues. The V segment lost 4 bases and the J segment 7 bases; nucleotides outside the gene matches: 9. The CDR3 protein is CASSSTSGGWNEQFF. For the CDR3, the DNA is TGTGCCAGCAGTTCTACTAGCGGCGGATGGAATGAGCAGTTCTTC.

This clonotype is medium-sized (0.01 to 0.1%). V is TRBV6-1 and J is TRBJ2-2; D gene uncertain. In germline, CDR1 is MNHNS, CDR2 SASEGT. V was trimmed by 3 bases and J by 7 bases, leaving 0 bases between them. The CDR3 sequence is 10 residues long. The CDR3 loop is CASSDGELFF. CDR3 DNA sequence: TGTGCCAGCAGTGACGGGGAGCTGTTTTTT.

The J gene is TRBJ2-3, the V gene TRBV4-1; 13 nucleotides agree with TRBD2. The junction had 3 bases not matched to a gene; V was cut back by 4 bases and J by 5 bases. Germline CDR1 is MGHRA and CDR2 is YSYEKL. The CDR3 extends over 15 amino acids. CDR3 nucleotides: TGCGCCAGCAGCCGGACTAGCGGGAGTGGAGATACGCAGTATTTT. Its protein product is CASSRTSGSGDTQYF.

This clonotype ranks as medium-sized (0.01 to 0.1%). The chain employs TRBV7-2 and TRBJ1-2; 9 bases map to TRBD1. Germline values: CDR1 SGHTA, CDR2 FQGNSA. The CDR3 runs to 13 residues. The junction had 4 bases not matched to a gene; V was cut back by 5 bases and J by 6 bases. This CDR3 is CASSLTGGNGYTF. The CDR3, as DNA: TGTGCCAGCAGCCTTACAGGGGGCAATGGCTACACCTTC.

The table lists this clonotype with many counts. In DNA, the CDR3 is TGCGCCAGCAGCCGTCAAAGCGAGGGGGGACAGCCCCAGCATTTT. It is translated as CASSRQSEGGQPQHF. The chain uses TRBV4-1 and TRBJ1-5, with a tentative D call TRBD1 (6 bases). Germline CDR1 is MGHRA and CDR2 is YSYEKL. This CDR3 spans 15 amino acids. With 4 bases removed from V and 7 bases from J, the gap between germline ends came to 17 bases.

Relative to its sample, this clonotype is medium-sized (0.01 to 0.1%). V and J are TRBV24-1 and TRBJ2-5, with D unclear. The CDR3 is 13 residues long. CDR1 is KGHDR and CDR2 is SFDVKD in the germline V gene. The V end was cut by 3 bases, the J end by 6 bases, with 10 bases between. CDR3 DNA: TGTGCCACCAGTGATGATACTGCCAAGACCCAGTACTTC. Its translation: CATSDDTAKTQYF.

The chain's CDR3 is CASSLLKRSSSYEQYF. CDR3 in DNA: TGTGCCAGCAGCCTCCTAAAGCGCTCTAGCTCCTACGAGCAGTACTTC. The V and J genes are TRBV3-1 and TRBJ2-7; D not certain. Looked up from germline, CDR1 is LGHDT and CDR2 is YNNKEL (reference sequence). This CDR3 contains 16 residues. V lost 4 bases, J lost 0 bases, and 16 bases lay in between.

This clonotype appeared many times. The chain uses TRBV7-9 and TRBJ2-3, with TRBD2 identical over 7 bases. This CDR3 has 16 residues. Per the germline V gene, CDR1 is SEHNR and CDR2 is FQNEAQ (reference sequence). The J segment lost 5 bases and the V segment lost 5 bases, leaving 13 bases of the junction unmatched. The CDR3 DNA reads TGTGCCAGCAGCCCCCTCTCCGGGACTATAAGAGATACGCAGTATTTT. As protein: CASSPLSGTIRDTQYF.

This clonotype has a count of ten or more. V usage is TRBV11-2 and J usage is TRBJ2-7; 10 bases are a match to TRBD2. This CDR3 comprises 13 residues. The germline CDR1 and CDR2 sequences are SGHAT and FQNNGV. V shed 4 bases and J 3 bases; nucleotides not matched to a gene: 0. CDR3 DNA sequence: TGTGCCAGCAGCTGGACTAGCGGCTACGAGCAGTACTTC. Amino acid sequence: CASSWTSGYEQYF.

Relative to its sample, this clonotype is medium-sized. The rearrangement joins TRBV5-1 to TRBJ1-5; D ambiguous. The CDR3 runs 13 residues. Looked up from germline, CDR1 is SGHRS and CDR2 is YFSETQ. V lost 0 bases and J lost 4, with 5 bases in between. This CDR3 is CASSLDGNQPQHF. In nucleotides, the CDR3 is TGCGCCAGCAGCTTGGACGGGAATCAGCCCCAGCATTTT.

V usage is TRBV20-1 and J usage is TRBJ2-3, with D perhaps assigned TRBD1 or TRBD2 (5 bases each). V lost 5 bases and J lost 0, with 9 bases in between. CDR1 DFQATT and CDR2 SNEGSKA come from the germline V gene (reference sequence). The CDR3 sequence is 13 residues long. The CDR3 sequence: CSAWGRSTDTQYF. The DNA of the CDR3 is TGCAGTGCTTGGGGACGTAGCACAGATACGCAGTATTTT.

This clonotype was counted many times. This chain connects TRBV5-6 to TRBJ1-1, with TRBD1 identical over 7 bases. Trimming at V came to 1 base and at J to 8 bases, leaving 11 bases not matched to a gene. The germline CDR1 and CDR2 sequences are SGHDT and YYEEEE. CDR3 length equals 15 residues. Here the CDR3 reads CASSLNPNRGGEAFF. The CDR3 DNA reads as TGTGCCAGCAGCTTGAACCCCAACAGGGGTGGCGAAGCTTTCTTT.